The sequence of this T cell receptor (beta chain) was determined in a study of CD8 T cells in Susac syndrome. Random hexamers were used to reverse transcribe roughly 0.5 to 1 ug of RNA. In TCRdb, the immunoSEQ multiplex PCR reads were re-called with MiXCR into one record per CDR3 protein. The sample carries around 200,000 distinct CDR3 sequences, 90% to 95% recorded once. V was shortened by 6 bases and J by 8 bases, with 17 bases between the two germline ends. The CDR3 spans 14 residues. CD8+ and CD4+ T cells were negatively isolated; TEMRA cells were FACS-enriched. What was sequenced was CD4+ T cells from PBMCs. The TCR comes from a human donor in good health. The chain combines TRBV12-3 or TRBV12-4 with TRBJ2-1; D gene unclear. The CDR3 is CASSRRGRLHEQFF. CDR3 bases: TGTGCCAGCAGCCGCCGCGGCAGGCTCCATGAGCAGTTCTTC.